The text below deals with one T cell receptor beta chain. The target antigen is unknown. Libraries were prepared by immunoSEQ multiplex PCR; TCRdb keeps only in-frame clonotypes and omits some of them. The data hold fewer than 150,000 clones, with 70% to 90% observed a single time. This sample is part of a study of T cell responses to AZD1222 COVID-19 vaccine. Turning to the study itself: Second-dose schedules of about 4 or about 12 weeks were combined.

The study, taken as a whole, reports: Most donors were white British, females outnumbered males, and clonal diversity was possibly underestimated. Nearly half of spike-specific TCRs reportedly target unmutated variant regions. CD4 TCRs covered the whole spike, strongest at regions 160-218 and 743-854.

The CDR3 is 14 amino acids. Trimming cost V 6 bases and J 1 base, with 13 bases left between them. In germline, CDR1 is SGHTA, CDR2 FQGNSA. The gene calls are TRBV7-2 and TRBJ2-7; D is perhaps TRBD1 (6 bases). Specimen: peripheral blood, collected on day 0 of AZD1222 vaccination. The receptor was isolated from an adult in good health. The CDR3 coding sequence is TGTGCCAGCAGTAAGGACAGCTTTTCCTACGAGCAGTACTTC. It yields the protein CASSKDSFSYEQYF.